This paragraph reports one TCR beta chain. Antigen unknown. The CDR3 contains 14 residues. The V gene's germline CDR1 is SNHLY and CDR2 FYNNEI. V was pared by 7 bases and J by 6 bases, with 8 bases of the junction left unmatched. The data were taken from a study of cytomegalovirus exposure and HLA in healthy donors. About the research overall: Among 350 to 500 genotyped donors, about 83% fell in the Caucasian-associated ancestry cluster. General observations from the study: Previous analysis showed most TCR beta V segments were productive about 87% or about 30% of the time. TRBV6-2, TRBV6-3 and some other V segments were unresolvable in 87-base-pair reads. An Asian-associated ancestry cluster reportedly showed fewer N-insertions than the roughly 700-donor mean in a later analysis.

PCR primers comprised 60 Vbeta and 13 Jbeta primers. Sequencing was performed with immunoSEQ multiplex PCR; in TCRdb, only in-frame clones are kept and a portion is missing. The sample has about 140,000 clones, about 70% seen once. The rearrangement links TRBV2 to TRBJ1-5; 8 nucleotides align to TRBD1. The sequence came from a woman aged 55-69 years in good health and CMV-seropositive. The sequenced material came from PBMCs. DNA for the CDR3: TGTGCCAGCATGCAGGGGGCGCGATTTCAGCCCCAGCATTTT. Translating it yields CASMQGARFQPQHF.